Given below is one TCR beta chain in context. Its matching antigen is unknown. An Oncomine TCR Beta short-read assay was used to sequence the DNA from cultured CD4+ T cells. Genomic DNA was drawn out of CD4+ T cells grown in culture. Using its own MiXCR run on the PCR reads, TCRdb lists one record per CDR3 protein. This sample has approximately 8,800 distinct CDR3 sequences, with roughly two thirds found just once. This sample was included in a study of vaccination and CD4 T cells after COVID-19. Study as a whole: Investigators stimulated cells with overlapping spike peptides drawn from SARS-CoV-2, HCoV-NL63, HCoV-OC43 and HCoV-229E.

The CDR3 loop spans 15 amino acids. Per germline, CDR1 SGHTA and CDR2 FQGNSA. The ends were cut back, 1 base at V and 4 bases at J, with 11 bases in the middle. Specified treatment: approximately nine-day PBMC culture with coronavirus spike peptide pools or control peptides (ViraFEST assay). ViraFEST relied on peptide pools to expand antigen-specific T cells; the TCRs were sequenced afterward. The receptor was derived from a human donor who had recovered from COVID-19. The gene calls are TRBV7-2 and TRBJ1-5, with D maybe TRBD1 (5 bases). Sequenced input: CD4+ T cells from blood, cultured in vitro. CDR3: CASSLVAGSNQPQHF. As DNA, the CDR3 is TGTGCCAGCAGCTTAGTCGCAGGGTCGAATCAGCCCCAGCATTTT.